This is a list of T cell receptor beta chains from one sample in a study of blood T cell repertoires in COVID-19. Profiled with immunoSEQ multiplex PCR; TCRdb holds only in-frame clones, not every one. The sample carries roughly 450,000 clones, roughly 88% recorded once. Sequenced: PBMCs or T cells enriched from blood (not recorded which). The receptors were sampled from a young man who had recovered from COVID-19. CDR3s include the opening cysteine and the closing phenylalanine or tryptophan. D genes are given only for firm matches. A clone size is listed for some rows: how often the clone was seen (once, few, many), or a class if it is expanded.

V	size	J	D	DNA	CDR3
TRBV10-3	-	TRBJ2-1	-	TGTGCCATCAGTGAGTCGTCGGTTCCGGGGAATCAGCAGTTCTTC	CAISESSVPGNQQFF
TRBV2	-	TRBJ2-1	-	TGTGCCAGCATTCGGGATTACAATGAGCAGTTCTTC	CASIRDYNEQFF
TRBV28	-	TRBJ2-7	-	TGTGCCAGCAGTTCCCCGGGAGCCCTCTCCTACGAGCAGTACTTC	CASSSPGALSYEQYF
TRBV3-1/TRBV3-2	-	TRBJ1-1	-	TGTGCCAGCAGCCAAGGTAGGGGCACTGAAGCTTTCTTT	CASSQGRGTEAFF
TRBV7-8	-	TRBJ1-1	-	TGTGCCAGCAGCTCTGGGACTTCCCGGACGTGGGCTTTCTTT	CASSSGTSRTWAFF
TRBV30	-	TRBJ1-5	-	TGTGCCTGGAGTGTTGGGGGGGTCAATCAGCCCCAGCATTTT	CAWSVGGVNQPQHF
TRBV6-1	-	TRBJ1-1	TRBD1	TGTGCCAGCAGTGTAGGGGCAGGGGGTATGAACACTGAAGCTTTCTTT	CASSVGAGGMNTEAFF
TRBV28	once	TRBJ1-5	-	TGTGCCAGCAGTCCACAGGGAGCCTCGGTTGGCAATCAGCCCCAGCATTTT	CASSPQGASVGNQPQHF
TRBV29-1	-	TRBJ1-3	-	TGCACCGCGTGGGCGGGTGGAAACACCATATATTTT	CTAWAGGNTIYF
TRBV5-1	once	TRBJ2-7	TRBD2	TGCGCCAGCAGCCTTCGGACTAGCGTCTCCTACGAGCAGTACTTC	CASSLRTSVSYEQYF
TRBV7-2	once	TRBJ2-3	-	TGTGCCAGCAGCTTTGGCGGATTTGAAGATACGCAGTATTTT	CASSFGGFEDTQYF
TRBV5-1	few	TRBJ1-3	TRBD1	TGCGCCAGCAGCCCGGGACAGGGAGGAAACACCATATATTTT	CASSPGQGGNTIYF
TRBV3-1/TRBV3-2	once	TRBJ1-1	TRBD1	TGTGCCAGCAGCCGGGACAGCGCGAACACTGAAGCTTTCTTT	CASSRDSANTEAFF
TRBV12-3/TRBV12-4	-	TRBJ2-7	-	TGTGCCAGCAGGCCGGGGAGCTCCTACGAGCAGTACTTC	CASRPGSSYEQYF
TRBV28	-	TRBJ2-1	TRBD1	TGTGCCAGCATCAATAGGGGGCTCAATGAGCAGTTCTTC	CASINRGLNEQFF
TRBV5-4	-	TRBJ1-2	-	TGTGCCAGCAGCCCCCGACAGAGTAACTATGGCTACACCTTC	CASSPRQSNYGYTF
TRBV6-5	once	TRBJ1-2	-	TGTGCCACCACGAGGGGGTTGAGGCTTAACTATGGCTACACCTTC	CATTRGLRLNYGYTF
TRBV5-1	-	TRBJ2-3	-	TGCGCCAGCACCTATGGGGCCAGGCGAAGCACAGATACGCAGTATTTT	CASTYGARRSTDTQYF
TRBV29-1	-	TRBJ1-1	TRBD1	TGCAGCGTTGAAGGTTCGCAGGGGGTAATAACGAACACTGAAGCTTTCTTT	CSVEGSQGVITNTEAFF
TRBV15	-	TRBJ2-3	TRBD1	TGTGCCACCAGCAGACGGGACAGGCGCACAGATACGCAGTATTTT	CATSRRDRRTDTQYF
TRBV1	-	TRBJ2-3	-	TGCACCAGCAATGAACCCGTCGGACTAGCCCCTAGCACAGATACGCAGTATTTT	CTSNEPVGLAPSTDTQYF
TRBV7-3	-	TRBJ1-1	TRBD1	TGTGCCAGCAGCTTAGGGCGACAGGGCACTGAAGCTTTCTTT	CASSLGRQGTEAFF
TRBV24-1	few	TRBJ2-2	TRBD2	TGTGCCACCAGTGATACCCCTCGGGGAGGGCCCCGCGGGGAGCTGTTTTTT	CATSDTPRGGPRGELFF
TRBV18	-	TRBJ1-6	-	TGTGCCAGCTCACCTTGGAGGGAAGGATCACCCCTCCACTTT	CASSPWREGSPLHF
TRBV20-1	-	TRBJ1-2	-	TGCAGTGCTAGTCGGCGCGGAGAGGGCTACACCTTC	CSASRRGEGYTF
TRBV5-1	-	TRBJ1-6	-	TGCGCCAGCAGCTTGGCAGGGGTCCCACCCCTCCACTTT	CASSLAGVPPLHF
TRBV5-1	-	TRBJ2-1	TRBD2	TGCGCCAGCAGCCCCCAGACTAGCGGTTACAATGAGCAGTTCTTC	CASSPQTSGYNEQFF
TRBV29-1	-	TRBJ1-2	-	TGCAGCGTTCAGGGAATACAGGGCAACTATGGCTACACCTTC	CSVQGIQGNYGYTF
TRBV9	-	TRBJ1-6	-	TGTGCCAGCAGCGTAACATCGTCTAATTCACCCCTCCACTTT	CASSVTSSNSPLHF
TRBV29-1	-	TRBJ2-1	TRBD2	TGCAGCGTTGAAGACGGACTAGCGGGAGGCAATGAGCAGTTCTTC	CSVEDGLAGGNEQFF
TRBV3-1/TRBV3-2	-	TRBJ2-1	TRBD2	TGTGCCAGCAGCCAAGCCGGGACTACGATGAATGTCTTC	CASSQAGTTMNVF
TRBV28	-	TRBJ2-7	TRBD2	TGTGCCAGCAGATTAAGATCCGGGACTAGCGGAAATTACGAGCAGTACTTC	CASRLRSGTSGNYEQYF
TRBV7-7	once	TRBJ2-1	TRBD2	TGTGCCAGCAGCGCTGGACTAGCGGGATTTAGTGAGCAGTTCTTC	CASSAGLAGFSEQFF
TRBV6-6	-	TRBJ1-2	-	TGTGCCAGCAGTTCAGTCAGGGGTGAGGCCTATGGCTACACCTTC	CASSSVRGEAYGYTF
TRBV3-1/TRBV3-2	-	TRBJ1-2	-	TGTGCCAGCAGCTTCGACAGATATGGCTACACCTTC	CASSFDRYGYTF
TRBV18	-	TRBJ2-5	TRBD2	TGTGCCAGCTCACCTGGGACTAGCGGGAGCGGCCAAGAGACCCAGTACTTC	CASSPGTSGSGQETQYF
TRBV19	-	TRBJ1-5	-	TGTGCCAGTAGTACTGGGGGGGGGAGAAGCAATCAGCCCCAGCATTTT	CASSTGGGRSNQPQHF
TRBV3-1/TRBV3-2	-	TRBJ2-5	-	TGTGCCAGCAGCCTCAAGCAGACCCAGTACTTC	CASSLKQTQYF
TRBV19	few	TRBJ1-5	-	TGTGCCAGTAGTTTCAATAGCAATCAGCCCCAGCATTTT	CASSFNSNQPQHF
TRBV9	-	TRBJ1-5	-	TGTGCCAGCAGCGTAGCCGGCAGGGAGGATCAGCCCCAGCATTTT	CASSVAGREDQPQHF
TRBV7-9	-	TRBJ1-2	TRBD1	TGTGCCAGCAGCCCATTTGGACAGGGAGTGGGCTACACCTTC	CASSPFGQGVGYTF
TRBV5-6	-	TRBJ1-5	-	TGTGCCAGCAGCGTCACAGGGAGTGGACAGCCCCAGCATTTT	CASSVTGSGQPQHF
TRBV5-6	-	TRBJ1-2	-	TGTGCCAGCAGCTTGAGGCAGGGGCGCTATGGCTACACCTTC	CASSLRQGRYGYTF
TRBV5-1	-	TRBJ2-3	-	TGCGCCAGCAGCTTTGCGGGGCAAAGCACAGATACGCAGTATTTT	CASSFAGQSTDTQYF
TRBV29-1	-	TRBJ2-3	TRBD1	TGCAGCGTGGGGGCAGGGGGTGGAGATACGCAGTATTTT	CSVGAGGGDTQYF
TRBV2	-	TRBJ2-1	-	TGTGCCGGAAGCGTCGCCTCCTACAATGAGCAGTTCTTC	CAGSVASYNEQFF
TRBV28	-	TRBJ1-4	TRBD1	TGTGCCAGCCGGGACAGGCCCGAAAAACTGTTTTTT	CASRDRPEKLFF
TRBV30	-	TRBJ1-2	-	TGTGCCTGGAGTAGGCAGGACTATGGCTACACCTTC	CAWSRQDYGYTF
TRBV2	-	TRBJ2-1	-	TGTGCCAGCACACGGGGTTACAATGAGCAGTTCTTC	CASTRGYNEQFF
TRBV5-4	-	TRBJ1-2	TRBD1	TGTGCCAGCAGTCTGGACAGGGGGCAAAACTATGGCTACACCTTC	CASSLDRGQNYGYTF
TRBV5-1	-	TRBJ2-1	-	TGCGCCAGCAGCGCCGGTCCGGGGATGGGTACAAACGAATACAATGAGCAGTTCTTC	CASSAGPGMGTNEYNEQFF
TRBV29-1	-	TRBJ1-1	-	TGCAGCGTTTCGGTGGGGCAGAACACTGAAGCTTTCTTT	CSVSVGQNTEAFF
TRBV18	-	TRBJ1-4	-	TGTGCCAGCTCACCAGGGCTAAATGAAAAACTGTTTTTT	CASSPGLNEKLFF
TRBV19	-	TRBJ1-2	TRBD1	TGTGCCAGTAGCCGGGGACAGGAGTATGGCTACACCTTC	CASSRGQEYGYTF
TRBV11-2	-	TRBJ1-6	TRBD1	TGTGCCAGCAGCTTACCGCTTGTACAGGGGGCCAGATCACCCCTCCACTTT	CASSLPLVQGARSPLHF
TRBV25-1	-	TRBJ2-7	-	TGTGCCAGCAGGGGCCGACAGGCATACGAGCAGTACTTC	CASRGRQAYEQYF
TRBV5-1	-	TRBJ1-1	-	TGCGCCAGCAGCTTGCTAACGGACAAGAACACTGAAGCTTTCTTT	CASSLLTDKNTEAFF
TRBV28	-	TRBJ1-5	-	TGTGCCAGCAAGGGGGATCCAGGGAATCAGCCCCAGCATTTT	CASKGDPGNQPQHF
TRBV11-2	-	TRBJ1-1	TRBD1	TGTGCCAGCAGCTTCTTACAGGGGCGCCACGTGGAAGCTTTCTTT	CASSFLQGRHVEAFF